This TCR beta chain was recovered during a study of control samples from healthy donors and cancer patients. TCRdb keeps only in-frame clones here, not all; method: immunoSEQ multiplex PCR. The table has about 55,000 clones, roughly 86% seen once. The sequenced sample was blood. The sequence was collected from a man between 45 and 60 years old in good health.

CDR3 nucleotides: TGTGCCAGCAGTTTATGGTCTAGCGGGAGGGTCAACACCGGGGAGCTGTTTTTT. Translated: CASSLWSSGRVNTGELFF. The chain recombines TRBV28 with TRBJ2-2, with 12 bases matching TRBD2. The ends lost 0 bases at V and 2 bases at J; junction bases unmatched: 4. The CDR3 is 18 amino acids. The germline V gene has CDR1 MDHEN and CDR2 SYDVKM.